This entry features one T cell receptor beta chain sequence. Per the original data handling: Amplification from reference gene primers served as the basis for estimated nucleated cell counts. Using immunoSEQ multiplex PCR, the repertoire was profiled, and TCRdb retains in-frame clones only, with some absent. The V and J calls and clone size are taken from that table; D and trimming were inferred from the DNA. Here the sample spans over 300,000 clones, around 85% being singletons. V dropped 3 bases and J dropped 3; count of bases not matched to a gene: 5. This CDR3 comprises 15 residues. The V gene's germline CDR1 is MDHEN and CDR2 SYDVKM. This entry comes from a study of blood T cell repertoires in COVID-19. Across the whole study: COVID-19 samples, acute and convalescent, were from the United States, Italy and Spain. T cells, B-cell-depleted T cells, or PBMCs supplied cDNA or gDNA.

Sequenced: peripheral blood. This chain uses TRBV28 with TRBJ2-7; 10 bases fit TRBD1. The TCR sequence derives from a human donor in a cohort sampled during active COVID-19. The CDR3 DNA reads TGTGCCAGCAGTTTGTTAAGGGACAGGGGCTACGAGCAGTACTTC. Amino acid sequence: CASSLLRDRGYEQYF.